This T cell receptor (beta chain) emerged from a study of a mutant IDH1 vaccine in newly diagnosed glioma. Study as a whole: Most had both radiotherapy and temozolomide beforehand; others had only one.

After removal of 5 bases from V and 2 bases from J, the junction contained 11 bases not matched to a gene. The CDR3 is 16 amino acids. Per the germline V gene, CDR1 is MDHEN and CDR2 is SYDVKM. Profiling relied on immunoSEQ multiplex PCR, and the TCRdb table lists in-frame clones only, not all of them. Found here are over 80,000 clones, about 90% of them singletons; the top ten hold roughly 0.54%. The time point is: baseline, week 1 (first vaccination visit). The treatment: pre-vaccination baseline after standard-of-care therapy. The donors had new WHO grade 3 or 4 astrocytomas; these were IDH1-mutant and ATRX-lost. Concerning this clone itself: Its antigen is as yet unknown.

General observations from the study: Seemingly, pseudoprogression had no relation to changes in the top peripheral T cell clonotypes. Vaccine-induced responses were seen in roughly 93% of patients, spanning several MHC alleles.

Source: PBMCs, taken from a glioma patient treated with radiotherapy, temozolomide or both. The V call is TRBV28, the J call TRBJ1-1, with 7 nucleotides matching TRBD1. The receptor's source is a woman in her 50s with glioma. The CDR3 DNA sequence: TGTGCCAGCAGTAACGGGCCAGGGGGACTAAACACTGAAGCTTTCTTT. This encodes CASSNGPGGLNTEAFF.